These T cell receptor beta chains were read from a single sample in a study of T cell responses to AZD1222 COVID-19 vaccine. The method was immunoSEQ multiplex PCR; TCRdb's version includes in-frame clones alone and lacks a portion of them. The sample includes about 68,000 clones, roughly 90% of them seen just once. This sample comprised peripheral blood, obtained on day 0 of AZD1222 vaccination. The receptors here all came from an adult in good health. The CDR3 runs from the conserved cysteine through the conserved F or W.

v_call,cdr3_aa
TRBV23-1,CASSQSFFPGIQYF
TRBV7-2,CASRTRAGMEEKLFF
TRBV10-1,CASSERATGSKAFF
TRBV14,CASSLLGQQTTDTF
TRBV19,CASSPGIAPSFSDEQYF
TRBV25-1,CASTLSGRETQYF
TRBV20-1,CSDVRGGYTF
TRBV3-1/TRBV3-2,CASSRNLRGQGYEQYF
TRBV7-9,CASSLVGQGYEQYF
TRBV5-1,CASSAGTGTSINEQYF
TRBV2,CASSVDRGQANTEAFF
TRBV6-2/TRBV6-3,CASSARENGELFF
TRBV28,CASSLGNYGYTF
TRBV11-3,CASSSGGTRYNEQFF
TRBV7-9,CASSLAPVYEQYF
TRBV29-1,CSVVRANTEAFF
TRBV3-1/TRBV3-2,CASSLGTSHSGELFF
TRBV28,CASSLAGKDTQYF
TRBV15,CATSRVPSLDLFF
TRBV9,CASSGATVNTEAFF
TRBV11-2,CANRGARGNTLNTDTQYF
TRBV28,CASKTTGNYGYTF
TRBV4-1,CASSRNYLAGGNNEQFF
TRBV4-3,CASSRRTSGSYEQYF
TRBV28,CASSPGTSGRAKTQYF
TRBV6-5,CASRGVSSNQPQHF
TRBV5-1,CASSLGNQNYEQYF
TRBV14,CASSRYRDGNSPLHF
TRBV5-1,CASSLGNYEQYF
TRBV6-1,CASSDLADSYNEQFF
TRBV19,CASSILRTRDYNEQFF
TRBV2,CASSPSGLYNEQFF
TRBV29-1,CSVVLLDSNEQFF
TRBV29-1,CSVEDADTDTQYF
TRBV7-2,CASSGGQARSANTGELFF
TRBV25-1,CASSELQANTGELFF
TRBV12-3/TRBV12-4,CASSQSYEQYF
TRBV27,CASTRNGPNNEQFF
TRBV6-2/TRBV6-3,CASSRTPGANTEAFF
TRBV4-3,CASSQDTVRSSYNEQFF
TRBV19,CASSTWTGGQDIQYF
TRBV2,CASAEQGTPYEQYF
TRBV30,CAWSGAAGNYNEQFF
TRBV19,CASSIGRTDQHF
TRBV7-2,CASSPQGARNEQYF
TRBV3-1/TRBV3-2,CASGGGADSYEQYF
TRBV6-1,CASSETGADGANVLTF
TRBV5-5,CASSFQGEYYGYTF
TRBV12-3/TRBV12-4,CASSLGSNYGYTF
TRBV29-1,CSVEGISNEQFF
TRBV3-1/TRBV3-2,CASSWATEAFF
TRBV18,CASSPDSGANYNEQFF
TRBV5-6,CASSLGPGGEAFF